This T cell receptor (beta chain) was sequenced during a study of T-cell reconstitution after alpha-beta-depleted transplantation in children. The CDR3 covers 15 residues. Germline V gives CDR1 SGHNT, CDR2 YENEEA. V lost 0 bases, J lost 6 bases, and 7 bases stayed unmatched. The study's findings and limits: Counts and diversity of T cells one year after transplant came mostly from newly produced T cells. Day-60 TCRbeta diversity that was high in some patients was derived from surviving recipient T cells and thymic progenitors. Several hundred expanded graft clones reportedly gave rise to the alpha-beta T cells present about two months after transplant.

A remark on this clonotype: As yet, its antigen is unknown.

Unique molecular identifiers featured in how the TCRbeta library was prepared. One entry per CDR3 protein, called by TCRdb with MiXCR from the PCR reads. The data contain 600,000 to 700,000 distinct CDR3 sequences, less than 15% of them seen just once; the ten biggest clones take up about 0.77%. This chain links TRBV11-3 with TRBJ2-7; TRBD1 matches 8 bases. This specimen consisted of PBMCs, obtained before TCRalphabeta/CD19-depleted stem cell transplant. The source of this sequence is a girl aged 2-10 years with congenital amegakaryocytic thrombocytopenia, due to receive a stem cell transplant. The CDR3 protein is CASSLDPGQASEQYF. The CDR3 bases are TGTGCCAGCAGCTTAGACCCGGGACAGGCCAGCGAGCAGTACTTC.